A selection of T cell receptor beta chains follows, all from one sample in a study of T cell changes during pregnancy in multiple sclerosis. Method: immunoSEQ multiplex PCR; TCRdb's copy keeps in-frame clones and lacks some. Of about 50,000 clones listed, 90% to 95% are singletons. This material consisted of CD8+ T cells from peripheral blood mononuclear cells, taken after pregnancy. These receptors were collected from a female donor with multiple sclerosis, enrolled in a pregnancy study. CDR3s include the opening cysteine and the closing phenylalanine or tryptophan. The order of the fields is J gene, V gene, clone size, D gene, CDR3 DNA, CDR3 protein. The D gene is left open where the match is weak. Some rows have no size entry. The others give once, few or many, or a class for an expanded clone.

>TRBJ1-4|TRBV15|-|-
TGTGCCACCAGCAGAGAGAGGGGAGGGGCAGGGAGGAATGAAAAACTGTTTTTT
CATSRERGGAGRNEKLFF
>TRBJ2-5|TRBV10-3|-|TRBD2
TGTGCCATCAGTGACCCCCTAGCGGGGGGTACGGGAGAGACCCAGTACTTC
CAISDPLAGGTGETQYF
>TRBJ2-7|TRBV4-1|-|-
TGCGCCAGCAGCCAAGTGGGCACACCGGTCTACGAGCAGTACTTC
CASSQVGTPVYEQYF
>TRBJ1-2|TRBV10-2|-|-
TGCGCCAGCAGTGAGAGGGGGGGCCTTGGGTATGGCTACACCTTC
CASSERGGLGYGYTF
>TRBJ1-1|TRBV6-5|many|-
TGTGCCAGCAGCCCGGGGGGGGGCACTGAAGCTTTCTTT
CASSPGGGTEAFF
>TRBJ1-2|TRBV9|-|-
TGTGCCAGCAGCGTAGGGACAGCTTATGGCTACACCTTC
CASSVGTAYGYTF
>TRBJ2-2|TRBV11-1|-|-
TGTGCCAGCAGCTTAATCGGCGGGGAGCTGTTTTTT
CASSLIGGELFF
>TRBJ2-1|TRBV5-6|-|-
TGTGCCAGCAGCTTGGGGGGGGCGACAGGGAATGAGCAGTTCTTC
CASSLGGATGNEQFF
>TRBJ1-1|TRBV7-2|-|TRBD1
TGTGCCAGCAGTTTGGACAGGGCTTCTGAAGCTTTCTTT
CASSLDRASEAFF
>TRBJ2-5|TRBV6-1|-|TRBD2
TGTGCCACCCCTATAGCGGGGGGGTCGTTGGAGACCCAGTACTTC
CATPIAGGSLETQYF
>TRBJ2-3|TRBV9|-|TRBD1
TGTGCCAGCGGCGACAGGGTGGCAGATACGCAGTATTTT
CASGDRVADTQYF
>TRBJ1-6|TRBV27|-|-
TGTGCCAGCAGTTTATCGGCTTTGAATTCACCCCTCCACTTT
CASSLSALNSPLHF
>TRBJ1-1|TRBV13|-|-
TGTGCCAGCAGCTTGCCGGGAGACATGAACACTGAAGCTTTCTTT
CASSLPGDMNTEAFF
>TRBJ2-7|TRBV7-8|-|TRBD1
TGTGCCAGCAGCTCACAGGTGACAGGGCCCCCCCTCTCCTACGAGCAGTACTTC
CASSSQVTGPPLSYEQYF
>TRBJ1-5|TRBV7-6|-|TRBD1
TGTGCCAGCAGCCCGGGACAGGGCCATCAGCCCCAGCATTTT
CASSPGQGHQPQHF
>TRBJ1-1|TRBV19|-|-
TGTGCCAGTAGTATTTTGGCAGGTAGTGAAGCTTTCTTT
CASSILAGSEAFF
>TRBJ2-7|TRBV7-6|-|TRBD2
TGTGCCAGCAGCGGGGGGGACTATTACAGCTCCTACGAGCAGTACTTC
CASSGGDYYSSYEQYF
>TRBJ1-3|TRBV7-8|-|TRBD1
TGTGCCAGCAGCTTAGAGGCCGACAGGGGGGTCCCTGGAAACACCATATATTTT
CASSLEADRGVPGNTIYF
>TRBJ2-3|TRBV6-6|-|-
TGTGCCAGCAGCCCCCTTAACCGCCGGGCAGATACGCAGTATTTT
CASSPLNRRADTQYF
>TRBJ2-7|TRBV15|-|-
TGTGCCACCAGCAGCGATACAAGCTACGAGCAGTACTTC
CATSSDTSYEQYF
>TRBJ2-3|TRBV6-5|-|-
TGTGCCAGCACCGAACCCCCGGGGGATACGCAGTATTTT
CASTEPPGDTQYF
>TRBJ1-1|TRBV5-6|-|TRBD1
TGTGCCAGCAGCATAGACAGGGGGACTGAAGACACTGAAGCTTTCTTT
CASSIDRGTEDTEAFF
>TRBJ2-7|TRBV6-1|-|TRBD2
TGTGCCTCGGGCGGGGGGACGGGCGAGCAGTACTTC
CASGGGTGEQYF
>TRBJ1-1|TRBV2|few|-
TGTGCCAGCAGCGTAGGGGTGGCATTGGACACTGAAGCTTTCTTT
CASSVGVALDTEAFF
>TRBJ1-2|TRBV9|-|-
TGTGCCAGCAGTCCCACAGGGTCCTATGGCTACACCTTC
CASSPTGSYGYTF
>TRBJ2-3|TRBV27|-|TRBD2
TGTGCCAGCAGTTTATGGGCTAGCGGACGCACAGATACGCAGTATTTT
CASSLWASGRTDTQYF
>TRBJ2-5|TRBV27|-|TRBD1
TGTGCCAGCCAACAGGGGAACCAAGAGACCCAGTACTTC
CASQQGNQETQYF
>TRBJ2-7|TRBV13|-|-
TGTGCCAGCAGCTCCTTTCGCGGGGGCCCCCCCCTATACGAGCAGTACTTC
CASSSFRGGPPLYEQYF
>TRBJ1-2|TRBV7-6|-|-
TGTGCCAGCAGCGATACAGGGAGCGGCTACACCTTC
CASSDTGSGYTF
>TRBJ2-7|TRBV29-1|-|-
TGCAGCGTTAGTTCGGGTCTGTACGAGCAGTACTTC
CSVSSGLYEQYF
>TRBJ1-1|TRBV10-3|once|-
TGTGCCATCACCGAGGGGGTGGGAAACACTGAAGCTTTCTTT
CAITEGVGNTEAFF
>TRBJ1-5|TRBV19|-|TRBD1
TGTGCCAGTAGTGCGGACAGGGACCTAACGCCCCAGCATTTT
CASSADRDLTPQHF
>TRBJ2-3|TRBV27|-|TRBD1
TGTGCCAGCAGTCTTTGGACAGGGGATTTCACAGATACGCAGTATTTT
CASSLWTGDFTDTQYF
>TRBJ2-7|TRBV5-1|-|-
TGCGCCAGCAGCTTGGGGCCCATTCAGGACGAGCAGTACTTC
CASSLGPIQDEQYF
>TRBJ1-2|TRBV5-1|few|-
TGCGCCAGCAGCGAAGCCGGGGGTACCTATGGCTACACCTTC
CASSEAGGTYGYTF
>TRBJ2-7|TRBV29-1|-|-
TGCAGCGTTGAGTCGAGGGATTACGAGCAGTACTTC
CSVESRDYEQYF
>TRBJ1-1|TRBV6-5|-|-
TGTGCCAGCAGTTACTCTCGGGACATCACTGAAGCTTTCTTT
CASSYSRDITEAFF
>TRBJ2-1|TRBV5-5|-|-
TGTGCCAGCAGCTTAAGTGGGGGCCTCTACAATGAGCAGTTCTTC
CASSLSGGLYNEQFF
>TRBJ2-5|TRBV25-1|-|-
TGTGCCAGCAGTGACTCCTCTGATGGACAAAAGTACCAAGAGACCCAGTACTTC
CASSDSSDGQKYQETQYF
>TRBJ2-3|TRBV5-1|-|-
TGCGCCAGCAGCTTGGGTCAGGGGATGAGGACAGATACGCAGTATTTT
CASSLGQGMRTDTQYF
>TRBJ1-1|TRBV28|-|-
TGTGCCAGCAGTTTGCCGGGGAACACTGAAGCTTTCTTT
CASSLPGNTEAFF
>TRBJ2-1|TRBV19|-|-
TGTGCCAGTAGTATAGATGCGGAGAGTGAGCAGTTCTTC
CASSIDAESEQFF